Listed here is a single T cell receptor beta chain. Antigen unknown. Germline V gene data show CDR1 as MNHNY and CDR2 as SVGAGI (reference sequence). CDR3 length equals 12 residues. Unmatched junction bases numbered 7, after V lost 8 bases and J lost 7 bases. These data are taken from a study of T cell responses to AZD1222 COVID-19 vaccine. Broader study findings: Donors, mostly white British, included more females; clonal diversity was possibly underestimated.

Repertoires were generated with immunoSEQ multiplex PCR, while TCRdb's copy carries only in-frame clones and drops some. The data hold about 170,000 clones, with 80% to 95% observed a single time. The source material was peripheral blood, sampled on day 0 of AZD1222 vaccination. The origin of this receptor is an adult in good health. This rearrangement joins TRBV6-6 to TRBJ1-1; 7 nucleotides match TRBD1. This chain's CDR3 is CASRTGVGEAFF. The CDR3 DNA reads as TGTGCCAGCCGAACAGGGGTCGGTGAAGCTTTCTTT.